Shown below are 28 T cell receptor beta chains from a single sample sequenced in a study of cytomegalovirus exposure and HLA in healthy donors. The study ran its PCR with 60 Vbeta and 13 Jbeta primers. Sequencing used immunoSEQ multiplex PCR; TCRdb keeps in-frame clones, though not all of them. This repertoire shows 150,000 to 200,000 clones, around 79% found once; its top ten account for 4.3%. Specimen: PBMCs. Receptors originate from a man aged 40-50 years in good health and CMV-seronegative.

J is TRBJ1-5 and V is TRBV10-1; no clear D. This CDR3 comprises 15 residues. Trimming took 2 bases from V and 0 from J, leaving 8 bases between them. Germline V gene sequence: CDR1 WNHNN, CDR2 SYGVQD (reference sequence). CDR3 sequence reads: CASSETDYSNQPQHF. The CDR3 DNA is TGCGCCAGCAGTGAGACGGACTATAGCAATCAGCCCCAGCATTTT.

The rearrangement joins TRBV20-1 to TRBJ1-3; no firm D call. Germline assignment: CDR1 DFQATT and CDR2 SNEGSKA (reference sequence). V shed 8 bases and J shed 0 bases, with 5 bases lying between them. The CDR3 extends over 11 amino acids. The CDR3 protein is CSPLSGNTIYF. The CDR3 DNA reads TGCAGTCCCCTCTCTGGAAACACCATATATTTT.

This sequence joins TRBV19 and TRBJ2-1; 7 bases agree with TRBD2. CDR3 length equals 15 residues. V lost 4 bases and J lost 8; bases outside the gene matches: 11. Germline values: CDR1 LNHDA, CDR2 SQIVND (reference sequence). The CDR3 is CASSSQAGPGDEQFF. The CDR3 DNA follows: TGTGCCAGTAGTAGTCAAGCGGGGCCCGGGGATGAGCAGTTCTTC. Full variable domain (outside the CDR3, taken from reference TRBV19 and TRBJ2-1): DGGITQSPKYLFRKEGQNVTLSCEQNLNHDAMYWYRQDPGQGLRLIYYSQIVNDFQKGDIAEGYSVSREKKESFPLTVTSAQKNPTAFYLCASSSQAGPGDEQFFGPGTRLTVL.

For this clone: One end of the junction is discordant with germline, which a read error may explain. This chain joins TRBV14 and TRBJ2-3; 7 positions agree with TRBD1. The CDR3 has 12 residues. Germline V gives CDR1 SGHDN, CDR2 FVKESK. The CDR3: CASSSGTVTQYF. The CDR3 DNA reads TGTGCCAGCAGCTCCGGGACAGTTACGCAGTATTTT. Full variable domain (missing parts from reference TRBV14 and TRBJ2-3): EAGVTQFPSHSVIEKGQTVTLRCDPISGHDNLYWYRRVMGKEIKFLLHFVKESKQDESGMPNNRFLAERTGGTYSTLKVQPAELEDSGVYFCASSSGTVTQYFGPGTRLTVL.

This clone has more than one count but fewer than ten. CDR3 in amino acids: CASSPTGVGTDTQYF. CDR3 nucleotides: TGTGCCAGCAGCCCAACAGGGGTGGGCACAGATACGCAGTATTTT. The chain combines TRBV2 with TRBJ2-3, with TRBD1 identical over 7 bases. There are 15 residues in the CDR3. Looked up from germline, CDR1 is SNHLY and CDR2 is FYNNEI. V shed 6 bases, J shed 1 base, and the junction held 7 bases outside the gene matches.

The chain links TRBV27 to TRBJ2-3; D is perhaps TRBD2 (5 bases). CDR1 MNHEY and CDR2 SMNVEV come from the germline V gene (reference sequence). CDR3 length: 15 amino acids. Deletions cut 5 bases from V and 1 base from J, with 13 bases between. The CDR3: CASSPYAGGTDTQYF. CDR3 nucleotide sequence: TGTGCCAGCAGTCCCTACGCCGGGGGCACAGATACGCAGTATTTT.

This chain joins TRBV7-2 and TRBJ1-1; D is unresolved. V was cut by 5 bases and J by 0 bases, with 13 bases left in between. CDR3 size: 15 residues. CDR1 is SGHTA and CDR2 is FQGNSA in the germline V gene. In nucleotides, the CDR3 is TGTGCCAGCAGCCTCTACTCAGGTATGAACACTGAAGCTTTCTTT. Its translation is CASSLYSGMNTEAFF.

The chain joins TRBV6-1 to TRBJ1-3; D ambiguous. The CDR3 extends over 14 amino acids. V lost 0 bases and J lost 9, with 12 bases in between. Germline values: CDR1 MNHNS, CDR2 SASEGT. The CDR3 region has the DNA TGTGCCAGCAGTGAAGCGCTCCAGATCAGCACCATATATTTT. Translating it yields CASSEALQISTIYF.

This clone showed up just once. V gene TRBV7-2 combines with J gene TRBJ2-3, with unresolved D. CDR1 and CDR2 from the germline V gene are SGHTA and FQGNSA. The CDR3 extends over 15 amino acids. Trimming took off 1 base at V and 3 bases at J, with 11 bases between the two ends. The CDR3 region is CASSLDLLRTDTQYF. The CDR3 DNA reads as TGTGCCAGCAGCTTAGATCTCCTTCGGACAGATACGCAGTATTTT. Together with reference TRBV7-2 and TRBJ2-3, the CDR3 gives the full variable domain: GAGVSQSPSNKVTEKGKDVELRCDPISGHTALYWYRQSLGQGLEFLIYFQGNSAPDKSGLPSDRFSAERTGGSVSTLTIQRTQQEDSAVYLCASSLDLLRTDTQYFGPGTRLTVL.

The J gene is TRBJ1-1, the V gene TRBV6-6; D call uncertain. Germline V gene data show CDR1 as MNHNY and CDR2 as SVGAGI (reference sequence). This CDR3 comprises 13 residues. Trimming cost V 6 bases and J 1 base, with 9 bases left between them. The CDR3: CASRQNQNTEAFF. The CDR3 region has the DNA TGTGCCAGCAGACAGAACCAGAACACTGAAGCTTTCTTT.

CDR3 DNA sequence: TGTGCTAGTGGTTGGGGGGGGAACACAGATACGCAGTATTTT. It translates to CASGWGGNTDTQYF. The rearrangement uses TRBV12-5 and TRBJ2-3, with TRBD2 matching over 7 bases. The CDR3 extends over 14 amino acids. Germline V CDR1 and CDR2: LGHNT, FRNRAP. Trimming took 4 bases from V and 2 from J; bases not matched to a gene: 3.

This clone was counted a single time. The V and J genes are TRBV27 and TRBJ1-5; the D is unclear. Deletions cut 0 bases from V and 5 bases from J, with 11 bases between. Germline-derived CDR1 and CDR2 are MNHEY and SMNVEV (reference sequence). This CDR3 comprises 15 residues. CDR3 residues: CASSLSEGLHQPQHF. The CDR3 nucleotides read TGTGCCAGCAGTTTATCGGAGGGTCTCCATCAGCCCCAGCATTTT.

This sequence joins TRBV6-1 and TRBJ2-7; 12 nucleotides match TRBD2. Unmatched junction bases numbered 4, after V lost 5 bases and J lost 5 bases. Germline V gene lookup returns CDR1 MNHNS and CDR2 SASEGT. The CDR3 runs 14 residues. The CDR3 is CASSLRTSGDEQYF. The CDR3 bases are TGTGCCAGCAGTTTGAGGACTAGCGGGGACGAGCAGTACTTC.

DNA for the CDR3: TGTGCCAGCAGCCAGGACAGGAGTACAATTTACGAGCAGTACTTC. Its protein product is CASSQDRSTIYEQYF. The genes are TRBV5-4 and TRBJ2-7, with TRBD1 identical over 7 bases. V lost 4 bases and J lost 4; bases outside the gene matches: 11. The CDR3 loop spans 15 amino acids. Germline values: CDR1 SGHNT, CDR2 YYREEE (reference sequence).

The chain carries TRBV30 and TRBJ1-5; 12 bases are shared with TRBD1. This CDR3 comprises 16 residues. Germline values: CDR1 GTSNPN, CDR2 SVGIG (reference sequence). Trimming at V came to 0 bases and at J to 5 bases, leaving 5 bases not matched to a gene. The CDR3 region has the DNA TGTGCCTGGAGTGTAAGGGGACAGGGGGCTTATCAGCCCCAGCATTTT. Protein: CAWSVRGQGAYQPQHF.

CDR3 protein: CASSPGDSNQPQHF. The CDR3 nucleotides are TGCGCCAGCAGCCCCGGGGATAGCAATCAGCCCCAGCATTTT. This chain links TRBV4-1 with TRBJ1-5; no reliable D call. Germline V CDR1 and CDR2: MGHRA, YSYEKL. Trimming pared 4 bases from V and 0 bases from J, leaving 7 bases between. This CDR3 spans 14 amino acids.

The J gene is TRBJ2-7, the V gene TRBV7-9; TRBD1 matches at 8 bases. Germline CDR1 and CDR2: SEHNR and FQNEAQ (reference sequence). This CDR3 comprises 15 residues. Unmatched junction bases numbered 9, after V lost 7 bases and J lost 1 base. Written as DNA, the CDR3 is TGTGCCAGCACCCCGACAGGGGATATGTCCTACGAGCAGTACTTC. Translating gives CASTPTGDMSYEQYF.

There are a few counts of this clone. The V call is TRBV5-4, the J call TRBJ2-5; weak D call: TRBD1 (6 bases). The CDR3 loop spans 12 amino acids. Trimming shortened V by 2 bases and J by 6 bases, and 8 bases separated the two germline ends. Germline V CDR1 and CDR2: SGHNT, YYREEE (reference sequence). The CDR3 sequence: CASSFTGKTQYF. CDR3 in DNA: TGTGCCAGCAGCTTTACAGGGAAGACCCAGTACTTC.

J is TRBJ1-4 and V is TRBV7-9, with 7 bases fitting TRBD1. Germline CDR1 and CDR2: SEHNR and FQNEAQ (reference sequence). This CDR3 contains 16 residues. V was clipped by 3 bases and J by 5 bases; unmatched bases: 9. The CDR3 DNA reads TGTGCCAGCAGCTTCTCTGCCGGGACAGACAATGAAAAACTGTTTTTT. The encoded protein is CASSFSAGTDNEKLFF.

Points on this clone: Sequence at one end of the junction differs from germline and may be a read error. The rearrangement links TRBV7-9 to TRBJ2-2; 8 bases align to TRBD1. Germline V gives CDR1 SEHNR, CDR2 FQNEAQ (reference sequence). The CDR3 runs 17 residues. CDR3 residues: CSSSSSTGVELTGELFF. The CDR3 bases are TGTTCCAGCAGCTCCTCGACAGGGGTGGAGTTGACCGGGGAGCTGTTTTTT.

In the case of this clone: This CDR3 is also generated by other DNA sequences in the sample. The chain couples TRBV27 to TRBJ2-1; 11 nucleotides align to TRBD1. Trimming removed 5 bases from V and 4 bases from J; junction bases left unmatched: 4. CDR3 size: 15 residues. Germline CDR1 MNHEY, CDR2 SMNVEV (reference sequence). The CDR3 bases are TGTGCCAGCAGTCTTGGGACAGGGGGGTACAATGAGCAGTTCTTC. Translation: CASSLGTGGYNEQFF.

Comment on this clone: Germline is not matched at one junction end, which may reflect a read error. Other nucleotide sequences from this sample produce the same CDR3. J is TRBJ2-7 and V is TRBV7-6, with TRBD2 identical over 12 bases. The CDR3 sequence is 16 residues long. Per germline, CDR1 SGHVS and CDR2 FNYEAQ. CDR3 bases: TGCGCCAGCAGCCATCCTCTAGCGGGGGGGCTTAACGAGCAGTACTTC. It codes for CASSHPLAGGLNEQYF.

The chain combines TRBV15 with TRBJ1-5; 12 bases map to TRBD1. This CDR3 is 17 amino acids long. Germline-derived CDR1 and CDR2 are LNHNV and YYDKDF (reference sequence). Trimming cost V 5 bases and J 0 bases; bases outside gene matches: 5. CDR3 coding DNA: TGTGCCACCAGCCCGGGACAGGGGGCTTATAGCAATCAGCCCCAGCATTTT. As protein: CATSPGQGAYSNQPQHF.

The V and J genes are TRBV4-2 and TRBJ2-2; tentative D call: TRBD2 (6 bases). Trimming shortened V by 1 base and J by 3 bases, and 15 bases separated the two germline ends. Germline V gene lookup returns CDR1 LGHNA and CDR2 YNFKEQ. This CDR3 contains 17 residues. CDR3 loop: CASSQGSGGLYTGELFF. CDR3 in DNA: TGTGCCAGCAGCCAAGGTTCCGGGGGTCTATACACCGGGGAGCTGTTTTTT.

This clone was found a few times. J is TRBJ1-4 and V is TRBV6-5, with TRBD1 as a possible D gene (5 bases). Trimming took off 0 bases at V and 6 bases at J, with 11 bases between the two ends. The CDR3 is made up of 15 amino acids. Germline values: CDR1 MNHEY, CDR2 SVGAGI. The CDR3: CASSYSTVSDEKLFF. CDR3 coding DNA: TGTGCCAGCAGTTACTCGACAGTCAGCGATGAAAAACTGTTTTTT.

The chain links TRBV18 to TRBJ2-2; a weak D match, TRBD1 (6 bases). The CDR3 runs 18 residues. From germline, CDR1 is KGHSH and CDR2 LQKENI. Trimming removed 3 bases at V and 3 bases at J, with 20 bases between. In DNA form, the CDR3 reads TGTGCCAGCTCACCTACAATACTCAGGGGCCGGTACACCGGGGAGCTGTTTTTT. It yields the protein CASSPTILRGRYTGELFF.

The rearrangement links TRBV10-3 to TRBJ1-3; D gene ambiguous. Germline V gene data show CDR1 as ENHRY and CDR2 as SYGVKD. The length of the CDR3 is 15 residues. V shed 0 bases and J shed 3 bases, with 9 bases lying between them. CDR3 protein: CAISESGQVGNTIYF. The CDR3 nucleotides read TGTGCCATCAGTGAGTCTGGCCAGGTTGGAAACACCATATATTTT.

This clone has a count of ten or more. The CDR3 sequence is CASSLIAGDVSTQYF. The CDR3 DNA reads TGTGCCAGCAGCTTAATTGCGGGGGACGTGAGTACGCAGTATTTT. The V gene is TRBV7-3, the J gene TRBJ2-3; 7 bases fit TRBD2. Germline V CDR1 and CDR2: SGHTA, FQGTGA. CDR3 length equals 15 residues. V lost 1 base to trimming and J lost 8 bases; unmatched junction nucleotides: 9. The full variable domain, its missing parts supplied by reference TRBV7-3 and TRBJ2-3, is GAGVSQTPSNKVTEKGKYVELRCDPISGHTALYWYRQSLGQGPEFLIYFQGTGAADDSGLPNDRFFAVRPEGSVSTLKIQRTERGDSAVYLCASSLIAGDVSTQYFGPGTRLTVL.